The 20 T cell receptor beta chains in this list originate from one sample, sequenced in a study of cytomegalovirus exposure and HLA in healthy donors. TCRdb's table, derived via immunoSEQ multiplex PCR, lists solely in-frame clones and lacks some. The sample yields 250,000 or so clones, 90% seen once. Sequenced: PBMCs. Every receptor here comes from a woman aged 18 to 35 in good health and CMV-seronegative.

V gene TRBV18 combines with J gene TRBJ2-1; 9 bases map to TRBD1. This CDR3 region has 16 residues. Germline CDR1 reads KGHSH; CDR2 reads LQKENI. Trimming took 3 bases from V and 9 from J; bases not matched to a gene: 12. In DNA form, the CDR3 reads TGTGCCAGCTCACCCGGGACAGGGTTAACATGGGGTGAGCAGTTCTTC. Translation: CASSPGTGLTWGEQFF. Full variable domain (rest looked up from reference TRBV18 and TRBJ2-1): NAGVMQNPRHLVRRRGQEARLRCSPMKGHSHVYWYRQLPEEGLKFMVYLQKENIIDESGMPKERFSAEFPKEGPSILRIQQVVRGDSAAYFCASSPGTGLTWGEQFFGPGTRLTVL.

The rearrangement uses TRBV2 and TRBJ2-5, with 9 bases aligning to TRBD1. The V gene end was trimmed by 4 bases and the J gene end by 1 base; junction bases not matched to a gene: 10. This CDR3 spans 17 amino acids. The V gene's germline CDR1 is SNHLY and CDR2 FYNNEI. Written as DNA, the CDR3 is TGTGCCAGCAGTGTCTCTTTAGGACAGGGGACCCAAGAGACCCAGTACTTC. Amino acid sequence: CASSVSLGQGTQETQYF.

This clone occurred once. This sequence joins TRBV7-9 and TRBJ2-1, with D hard to call. V was shortened by 4 bases and J by 5 bases, with 3 bases between the two germline ends. The length of the CDR3 is 11 residues. Germline V gene sequence: CDR1 SEHNR, CDR2 FQNEAQ (reference sequence). As DNA, the CDR3 is TGTGCCAGCAGCTCTAACAATGAGCAGTTCTTC. Translated, it gives CASSSNNEQFF.

The CDR3 DNA reads TGCGCCAGCAGCCAAGATTTGGGGGACAGGGGTTTTTCCGAGCAGTACTTC. Translated: CASSQDLGDRGFSEQYF. The chain recombines TRBV4-3 with TRBJ2-7, with 10 bases that match TRBD1. With V trimmed by 0 bases and J by 6 bases, 11 bases remained unmatched. The CDR3 extends over 17 amino acids. CDR1 and CDR2 from the germline V gene are LGHNA and YSLEER.

The rearrangement links TRBV28 to TRBJ2-5, with D perhaps TRBD2 (5 bases). This CDR3 has 14 amino acids. V was pared by 2 bases and J by 7 bases, with 14 bases between. Germline loops: CDR1 MDHEN, CDR2 SYDVKM. The CDR3 loop is CASSLSRPGVTQYF. DNA for the CDR3: TGTGCCAGCAGTTTAAGTCGGCCCGGGGTGACCCAGTACTTC.

The chain is built from TRBV27 and TRBJ2-5; 8 bases line up with TRBD2. Trimming removed 10 bases from V and 5 bases from J; junction bases left unmatched: 15. The CDR3 sequence is 15 residues long. The germline V gene encodes CDR1 MNHEY and CDR2 SMNVEV (reference sequence). The CDR3 protein is CATRGRGGLPETQYF. The CDR3 nucleotides are TGTGCCACGCGAGGCCGGGGGGGCCTTCCGGAGACCCAGTACTTC.

The chain couples TRBV7-9 to TRBJ1-4; 7 positions match TRBD1. The CDR3 sequence is 13 residues long. J was trimmed by 5 bases and V by 7 bases; bases with no gene match: 4. The germline gives CDR1 SEHNR, CDR2 FQNEAQ (reference sequence). In DNA, the CDR3 is TGTGCCAGCACCTCAGGGGGGAATGAAAAACTGTTTTTT. As protein: CASTSGGNEKLFF.

The chain is built from TRBV27 and TRBJ1-4; TRBD1 matches at 7 bases. This CDR3 is 14 amino acids long. V gave up 2 bases and J gave up 5 bases; unmatched junction bases: 2. Germline values: CDR1 MNHEY, CDR2 SMNVEV (reference sequence). The CDR3 DNA sequence: TGTGCCAGCAGTTTACAGGGGGGAAATGAAAAACTGTTTTTT. Protein sequence: CASSLQGGNEKLFF.

The chain has TRBV4-1 and TRBJ2-5; 10 positions match TRBD2. CDR1 is MGHRA, CDR2 YSYEKL, per germline. The CDR3 runs to 15 residues. The junction had 4 bases not matched to a gene; V was cut back by 3 bases and J by 3 bases. CDR3 nucleotides: TGCGCCAGCAGCCACTGGACTAGCGGCGAAGAGACCCAGTACTTC. Residues: CASSHWTSGEETQYF.

The chain couples TRBV28 to TRBJ2-6, with D possibly TRBD1 on 6 matching bases. The CDR3 length is 18 residues. Germline CDR1 MDHEN, CDR2 SYDVKM. Trimming removed 1 base at V and 0 bases at J, with 13 bases between. The CDR3 sequence: CASSLSGQGSSGANVLTF. CDR3 sequence (DNA): TGTGCCAGCAGTTTATCGGGGCAGGGGAGCTCTGGGGCCAACGTCCTGACTTTC.

This clone was detected only once. The CDR3 loop reads CASSLEAQQSSYNSPLHF. CDR3 in DNA: TGTGCCAGCAGTTTGGAGGCCCAGCAGAGCTCCTATAATTCACCCCTCCACTTT. The rearrangement links TRBV28 to TRBJ1-6; D is unclear. Trimming cost V 3 bases and J 0 bases, with 15 bases left between them. This CDR3 comprises 18 residues. Germline V gene data show CDR1 as MDHEN and CDR2 as SYDVKM.

The chain joins TRBV6-4 to TRBJ2-3; TRBD1 aligns across 11 bases. Germline V lookup: CDR1 MRHNA, CDR2 SNTAGT. Germline trimming cut 7 bases from V and 0 bases from J; bases unmatched to any gene: 6. This CDR3 has 16 residues. CDR3: CASKEGTGGSTDTQYF. Here the CDR3 DNA reads TGTGCCAGCAAGGAAGGGACAGGGGGTAGCACAGATACGCAGTATTTT.

V usage is TRBV15 and J usage is TRBJ1-6; 9 positions agree with TRBD1. Germline CDR1 reads LNHNV; CDR2 reads YYDKDF (reference sequence). Trimming removed 1 base from V and 4 bases from J; junction bases left unmatched: 2. The CDR3 spans 16 residues. Here the CDR3 reads CATSRGTGEYNSPLHF. The DNA for the CDR3 is TGTGCCACCAGCAGAGGGACAGGGGAATATAATTCACCCCTCCACTTT.

This chain uses TRBV4-1 with TRBJ2-7, with D possibly being TRBD1 (6 bases). The CDR3 totals 15 residues. Germline V CDR1 and CDR2: MGHRA, YSYEKL. The V end lost 0 bases, the J end lost 1 base, and 10 bases lay between the germline ends. CDR3 DNA sequence: TGCGCCAGCAGCCAAGAGTTTCAGGGGTCCTACGAGCAGTACTTC. This gives the protein CASSQEFQGSYEQYF.

This chain joins TRBV7-2 and TRBJ1-1, with D uncertain. The length of the CDR3 is 13 residues. Between the trimmed V and J ends, which lost 5 bases and 10 bases, there was a span of 17 bases. In germline, CDR1 is SGHTA, CDR2 FQGNSA. For the CDR3, the DNA is TGTGCCAGCAGCGGGTGGAGGCGTTGGGTAGCTTTCTTT. It translates to CASSGWRRWVAFF. The complete variable domain, with remaining parts taken from reference TRBV7-2 and TRBJ1-1, reads GAGVSQSPSNKVTEKGKDVELRCDPISGHTALYWYRQSLGQGLEFLIYFQGNSAPDKSGLPSDRFSAERTGGSVSTLTIQRTQQEDSAVYLCASSGWRRWVAFFGQGTRLTVV.

The chain couples TRBV11-3 to TRBJ2-5; 9 bases line up with TRBD2. This CDR3 comprises 16 residues. The trim removed 4 bases at V and 2 bases at J, leaving 8 bases unmatched. In germline, CDR1 is SGHNT, CDR2 YENEEA. The CDR3 is CASSSTSGDLQETQYF. CDR3 DNA: TGTGCCAGCAGCTCGACTAGCGGAGACCTTCAAGAGACCCAGTACTTC.

The V gene is TRBV7-8, the J gene TRBJ1-1; D is unresolved. Trimming left V 5 bases short and J 0 bases short, with 10 bases between. The CDR3 consists of 14 residues. CDR1 SGHVS and CDR2 FQNEAQ come from the germline V gene. CDR3 nucleotides: TGTGCCAGCAGCCTCTCCGCTATGAACACTGAAGCTTTCTTT. Encoded protein: CASSLSAMNTEAFF.

This rearrangement joins TRBV29-1 to TRBJ2-2; possibly TRBD2 for D (5 bases). V was clipped by 4 bases and J by 0 bases, with 9 bases between them. CDR1 is SQVTM, CDR2 ANQGSEA, per germline. The CDR3 runs 14 residues. This CDR3 is CSVGAGANTGELFF. The CDR3 nucleotides read TGCAGCGTTGGGGCGGGCGCGAACACCGGGGAGCTGTTTTTT.

The chain combines TRBV27 with TRBJ1-1; 8 bases map to TRBD1. The CDR3 has 19 amino acids. The germline V gene has CDR1 MNHEY and CDR2 SMNVEV (reference sequence). Losses at the gene ends were 5 bases for V and 0 bases for J; bases not matched to a gene: 17. This CDR3 reads CASSPKARQGARVNTEAFF. The CDR3 DNA follows: TGTGCCAGCAGTCCAAAAGCTCGGCAGGGGGCTCGGGTGAACACTGAAGCTTTCTTT.

This chain connects TRBV6-1 to TRBJ2-7; tentative D call: TRBD1 (6 bases). Per the germline V gene, CDR1 is MNHNS and CDR2 is SASEGT. The CDR3 contains 15 residues. V was pared by 2 bases and J by 0 bases, with 11 bases between. The chain's CDR3 is CASSERDIASYEQYF. CDR3 sequence (DNA): TGTGCCAGCAGTGAAAGGGACATTGCCTCCTACGAGCAGTACTTC.